This T cell receptor (beta chain) derives from a study of blood T cell repertoires in COVID-19 (TCRdb year 2020). With regard to the full study: Collaborator samples came from the United States, Italy and Spain and covered acute and convalescent phases of COVID-19. The repertoires were released in a freely available public database intended as a resource for research on the immune response to SARS-CoV-2. Where HLA class I and class II types were available, the types were taken from metadata supplied by the sample provider, not from assay-based typing. The material from the prospective study consisted of cDNA or gDNA derived from T cells, B-cell-depleted T cells, or PBMCs. Nearly every sample came with metadata listing a de-identified subject ID, COVID-19 status, age in years and sex. The dataset comprised deeply sampled blood TCRbeta repertoires from subjects exposed to, actively infected with, or recovered from COVID-19. Samples were obtained from the ongoing ImmuneRACE study (first 160 participants) and from some 1,300 subjects provided by 6 global collaborators. Study-wide conclusions, independent of this receptor: How much clinical and demographic metadata was included differed by source and by participant, and the metadata was provided uncurated.

On this clone: What this receptor recognizes is not known. Base qualities are missing; no much larger clone stands one base away.

Each collaborating institution followed its own protocols to collect whole blood in K2EDTA tubes. Collaborator samples were shipped for TCRbeta analysis as frozen whole blood, isolated PBMCs, or DNA extracted from either sample type. Spanning cysteine to phenylalanine, the CDR3 consists of 12 amino acids. The retained sequence is limited to the CDR3, 36 bases, with the frame set at the first base. The germline V gene (reference sequence) provides CDR1 GTSNPN and CDR2 SVGIG. The V and J ends are trimmed by 3 bases and 4 bases, leaving 6 bases between them. TCRbeta CDR3 regions were amplified from genomic DNA using the immunoSEQ Assay, a bias-controlled multiplex PCR. On the study's bioinformatics: The number of nucleated cells in each sample was estimated by amplification of reference gene primers within the assay. To quantify the absolute abundance of each unique TCRbeta CDR3 rearrangement, sequence reads were collapsed and filtered. For each sample, productive Simpson clonality was calculated as the square root of Simpson's diversity index over productive rearrangements. TCRdb limited this immuneACCESS table to in-frame rearrangements with V and J called. A share of clones is missing; checked studies link under half to unresolved V genes, and the rest is unexplained. Clonal size and the V and J genes are those of that table, whereas D and trimming came from the DNA. The sample yields 90,000 or so clones; less than 90% were counted once. Of the sample, about 7.7% is held by the ten largest clones.

The source material was peripheral blood. The rearrangement joined TRBV30 to TRBJ2-2, with TRBD2 tentatively as D gene (6 bases match). The TCR comes from a man aged 60 to 69 with acute or convalescent COVID-19. This receptor carries the CDR3 CAWREGTGELFF. Read as DNA, the sequence is TGTGCCTGGAGGGAGGGCACCGGGGAGCTGTTTTTT.